The 18 T cell receptor beta chains below all came from one sample that was sequenced in a study of blood T cell repertoires in COVID-19. Generated by immunoSEQ multiplex PCR, the TCRdb table keeps only in-frame clones and is missing some. The repertoire holds approximately 160,000 clones, approximately 80% seen once, with approximately 11% in the top ten. The source material was peripheral blood. The receptors come from a human donor in a cohort sampled during active COVID-19.

This chain connects TRBV5-1 to TRBJ2-7; 8 bases line up with TRBD1. The CDR3 length is 16 residues. CDR1 and CDR2 (germline): SGHRS, YFSETQ. Losses at the gene ends were 4 bases for V and 2 bases for J; bases not matched to a gene: 11. This chain's CDR3 is CASSRTGTGWPYEQYF. DNA for the CDR3: TGCGCCAGCAGCCGGACAGGGACAGGATGGCCCTACGAGCAGTACTTC. Full variable domain (outside the CDR3, taken from reference TRBV5-1 and TRBJ2-7): KAGVTQTPRYLIKTRGQQVTLSCSPISGHRSVSWYQQTPGQGLQFLFEYFSETQRNKGNFPGRFSGRQFSNSRSEMNVSTLELGDSALYLCASSRTGTGWPYEQYFGPGTRLTVT.

The V call is TRBV19, the J call TRBJ1-5; D not certain. This CDR3 contains 16 residues. The V and J ends lost 2 bases and 2 bases respectively, with 13 bases between them. Germline V gene lookup returns CDR1 LNHDA and CDR2 SQIVND (reference sequence). The CDR3 nucleotides are TGTGCCAGTAGTATACATGAGGGATCCGGCAATCAGCCCCAGCATTTT. Translation: CASSIHEGSGNQPQHF.

This clone occurred once. The V call is TRBV29-1, the J call TRBJ2-4, with 10 bases fitting TRBD1. Trimming at V came to 6 bases and at J to 8 bases, leaving 13 bases not matched to a gene. Germline lookup yields CDR1 SQVTM and CDR2 ANQGSEA. The CDR3 spans 15 residues. As DNA, the CDR3 is TGCAGCGTCCCCCGGGGGACAGGGGAGAGGGACATTCAGTACTTC. This gives the protein CSVPRGTGERDIQYF.

This clone came up many times. The rearrangement links TRBV19 to TRBJ1-2; 8 bases map to TRBD1. The CDR3 length is 13 residues. J lost 7 bases, V lost 6 bases, and 7 bases had no gene match. Germline CDR1 and CDR2: LNHDA and SQIVND (reference sequence). CDR3 loop: CASRGDRHLGYTF. CDR3 sequence (DNA): TGTGCCAGTAGGGGGGACAGGCACCTTGGCTACACCTTC.

The J gene is TRBJ2-1, the V gene TRBV6-2 or TRBV6-3; D is uncertain. V was trimmed by 2 bases and J by 8 bases, leaving 10 bases between them. Germline CDR1 and CDR2: MNHEY and SVGEGT. The CDR3 extends over 13 amino acids. CDR3 amino acids: CASSYRLSDEQFF. The CDR3, as DNA: TGTGCCAGCAGTTACCGACTCTCTGATGAGCAGTTCTTC.

The chain joins TRBV6-4 to TRBJ1-2, with 10 bases fitting TRBD1. The CDR3 has 14 residues. The germline V gene encodes CDR1 MRHNA and CDR2 SNTAGT. V lost 1 base, J lost 7 bases, and 3 bases stayed unmatched. The DNA for the CDR3 is TGTGCCAGCAGTGACTGGGACAGGGGTAGTGGCTACACCTTC. It is translated as CASSDWDRGSGYTF.

J is TRBJ1-4 and V is TRBV5-4; 8 bases fit TRBD1. V lost 1 base and J lost 0; bases outside the gene matches: 5. Germline CDR1 and CDR2: SGHNT and YYREEE (reference sequence). The CDR3 is 17 residues long. The DNA of the CDR3 is TGTGCCAGCAGCTTGACAGGACAGGGTGCAACTAATGAAAAACTGTTTTTT. This sequence encodes CASSLTGQGATNEKLFF.

The chain links TRBV10-1 to TRBJ2-2; weak D call: TRBD2 (5 bases). The CDR3 is 12 residues long. Germline V gene data show CDR1 as WNHNN and CDR2 as SYGVQD (reference sequence). V was trimmed by 7 bases and J by 5 bases, leaving 8 bases between them. Written as DNA, the CDR3 is TGCGCCAGCACACCGGGGACCGGGGAGCTGTTTTTT. It yields the protein CASTPGTGELFF.

The chain employs TRBV2 and TRBJ2-1; 8 bases are shared with TRBD2. There are 13 residues in the CDR3. V was clipped by 7 bases and J by 1 base; unmatched bases: 0. Germline V gives CDR1 SNHLY, CDR2 FYNNEI. CDR3 in amino acids: CASIAGSYNEQFF. DNA for the CDR3: TGTGCCAGCATAGCGGGGTCCTACAATGAGCAGTTCTTC.

This chain joins TRBV6-6 and TRBJ1-2, with 8 bases matching TRBD1. Germline V gene lookup returns CDR1 MNHNY and CDR2 SVGAGI (reference sequence). The CDR3 has 14 residues. Trimming cost V 5 bases and J 10 bases; bases outside gene matches: 12. CDR3 nucleotides: TGTGCCAGCAGTGCCCGGACAGGGTTCCTCGACTACACCTTC. It specifies CASSARTGFLDYTF.

This clone was seen many times. The chain recombines TRBV24-1 with TRBJ1-3; 8 bases map to TRBD1. The CDR3 covers 14 residues. J gave up 4 bases and V 7 bases, and 5 bases lay outside the gene matches. Germline V lookup: CDR1 KGHDR, CDR2 SFDVKD. CDR3 DNA: TGTGCCACCAGACAGGGGGATTTGGGAAACACCATATATTTT. It encodes CATRQGDLGNTIYF.

The V and J genes are TRBV5-1 and TRBJ2-2; D may be TRBD2 (5 bases). V was shortened by 1 base and J by 7 bases, with 17 bases between the two germline ends. Germline lookup yields CDR1 SGHRS and CDR2 YFSETQ. The CDR3 has 16 amino acids. For the CDR3, the DNA is TGCGCCAGCAGCTTGTTGGTACACATAGGAGGCGGGGAGCTGTTTTTT. Its protein product is CASSLLVHIGGGELFF.

V usage is TRBV21-1 and J usage is TRBJ2-2; the tabulated D call, TRBD2, remains unverified against the DNA. TRBV21-1 is given as a pseudogene. This CDR3 spans 16 amino acids. The CDR3 reads CASSKGPSGYTGELFF. CDR3 coding DNA: TGTGCCAGCAGCAAAGGTCCTAGCGGATATACCGGGGAGCTGTTTTTT.

V gene TRBV29-1 combines with J gene TRBJ1-1; D unresolved. Germline CDR1 SQVTM, CDR2 ANQGSEA. Trimming shortened V by 7 bases and J by 1 base, and 19 bases separated the two germline ends. This CDR3 has 15 amino acids. The CDR3 coding sequence is TGCAGCGCGATAGGTCCAGGAATAACGAACACTGAAGCTTTCTTT. This codes for CSAIGPGITNTEAFF.

The chain joins TRBV4-2 to TRBJ1-1; 8 bases align to TRBD1. The CDR3 is made up of 16 amino acids. Trimming cost V 3 bases and J 5 bases; bases outside gene matches: 11. Germline CDR1 reads LGHNA; CDR2 reads YNFKEQ. The DNA for the CDR3 is TGTGCCAGCAGCCAGCCCAGACAGGGGAGTAGGACTGAAGCTTTCTTT. It is translated as CASSQPRQGSRTEAFF.

The CDR3 reads CASSLGLAVYNEQFF. In DNA, the CDR3 is TGTGCCAGCAGCTTGGGACTAGCGGTCTACAATGAGCAGTTCTTC. The V call is TRBV7-8, the J call TRBJ2-1; 11 positions agree with TRBD2. Germline CDR1 is SGHVS and CDR2 is FQNEAQ. The CDR3 contains 15 residues. V gave up 3 bases and J gave up 3 bases; unmatched junction bases: 1.

V gene TRBV19 combines with J gene TRBJ2-7; 8 bases are a match to TRBD1. The V gene's germline CDR1 is LNHDA and CDR2 SQIVND (reference sequence). J lost 3 bases, V lost 8 bases, and 6 bases had no gene match. The CDR3 runs 13 residues. DNA for the CDR3: TGTGCCAGTTCCGGGACAGGAGTCTACGAGCAGTACTTC. Translating gives CASSGTGVYEQYF.

The chain joins TRBV1 to TRBJ2-7; TRBD1 reflects the table's D call only, with no check against the DNA. TRBV1 is assigned pseudogene status. CDR3 size: 16 residues. DNA for the CDR3: TGCACCAGCAGCCAAGATCTAGGACAGGGTTCCTACGAGCAGTACTTC. It specifies CTSSQDLGQGSYEQYF.